These T cell receptor beta chains were read from a single sample in a study of monozygotic twins with cystic fibrosis. Repertoires were generated with immunoSEQ multiplex PCR, while TCRdb's copy carries only in-frame clones and drops some. The profile shows around 21,000 clones, around nine tenths of them singletons. The source material was blood. Receptor source: a woman between 25 and 40 years old with cystic fibrosis. Each CDR3 is given with its conserved first and last residue. Each record gives: clone size, V gene, J gene, D gene, CDR3 protein, CDR3 DNA. The D gene is left open where the match is weak. Clone sizes are given selectively: once, few, many, or a class where the clone is expanded.

>NA|TRBV7-9|TRBJ1-1|TRBD1
CASSLILPGGTEAFF
TGTGCCAGCAGCTTAATTCTCCCAGGGGGGACTGAAGCTTTCTTT
>few|TRBV6-1|TRBJ1-1|NA
CASSEVRFEAFF
TGTGCCAGCAGTGAAGTCCGATTTGAAGCTTTCTTT
>NA|TRBV4-3|TRBJ1-2|NA
CASSQAHGGRRGYTF
TGCGCCAGCAGCCAAGCCCACGGCGGGCGGAGGGGCTACACCTTC
>few|TRBV11-2|TRBJ2-2|NA
CASRVTYNTGELFF
TGTGCCTCAAGAGTAACCTATAACACCGGGGAGCTGTTTTTT
>NA|TRBV5-1|TRBJ1-1|TRBD1
CASSSYRGNGAEAFF
TGCGCCAGCAGCTCCTACAGGGGGAACGGGGCTGAAGCTTTCTTT
>NA|TRBV4-2|TRBJ1-1|NA
CASSQGMGNTEAFF
TGTGCCAGCAGCCAAGGTATGGGGAACACTGAAGCTTTCTTT
>NA|TRBV10-3|TRBJ2-6|NA
CATAGGSGANVLTF
TGTGCCACCGCCGGAGGGTCTGGGGCCAACGTCCTGACTTTC
>NA|TRBV2|TRBJ2-3|TRBD2
CASTGSGGPSTDTQYF
TGTGCCAGCACGGGTAGCGGGGGCCCCAGCACAGATACGCAGTATTTT
>NA|TRBV7-2|TRBJ2-5|NA
CASSPFYQETQYF
TGTGCCAGCAGCCCTTTCTACCAAGAGACCCAGTACTTC
>NA|TRBV7-8|TRBJ1-2|NA
CASSLGRGVDGYTF
TGTGCCAGCAGCTTGGGACGAGGGGTTGATGGCTACACCTTC
>NA|TRBV19|TRBJ1-6|NA
CASSVLGLSSYNSPLHF
TGTGCCAGTAGTGTCCTCGGGTTAAGCTCCTATAATTCACCCCTCCACTTT
>NA|TRBV10-3|TRBJ2-2|NA
CAIRSARGTGELFF
TGTGCCATCCGAAGCGCGAGGGGAACCGGGGAGCTGTTTTTT
>few|TRBV19|TRBJ2-7|NA
CASSPRGYEQYF
TGTGCCAGTAGTCCCCGCGGCTACGAGCAGTACTTC
>NA|TRBV5-1|TRBJ1-1|NA
CASRGEIYSNTEAFF
TGCGCCAGCAGGGGGGAGATTTATTCGAACACTGAAGCTTTCTTT
>NA|TRBV7-7|TRBJ1-1|TRBD1
CASSPLTGTANTEAFF
TGTGCCAGCAGCCCCCTGACCGGGACAGCCAACACTGAAGCTTTCTTT
>NA|TRBV9|TRBJ2-7|NA
CASSVEQLSSKQYF
TGTGCCAGCAGCGTAGAACAGTTAAGTAGTAAGCAGTACTTC
>NA|TRBV30|TRBJ1-6|TRBD1
CAWSTGASYNSPLHF
TGTGCCTGGAGTACAGGGGCCTCCTATAATTCACCCCTCCACTTT
>NA|TRBV9|TRBJ1-1|NA
CASSVGEGIMAEAFF
TGTGCCAGCAGCGTGGGGGAGGGGATCATGGCTGAAGCTTTCTTT
>NA|TRBV7-9|TRBJ1-6|NA
CASSLSQQNSPLHF
TGTGCCAGCAGCTTATCCCAGCAAAATTCACCCCTCCACTTT
>NA|TRBV27|TRBJ2-5|NA
CASRRLGLGETQYF
TGTGCCAGCAGGCGCCTAGGGCTGGGAGAGACCCAGTACTTC
>few|TRBV2|TRBJ1-6|TRBD1
CASSAGQVGPLHF
TGTGCCAGCAGTGCGGGACAGGTTGGCCCCCTCCACTTT
>once|TRBV19|TRBJ1-2|NA
CASSIVRGANYGYTF
TGTGCCAGTAGTATCGTTCGGGGAGCTAACTATGGCTACACCTTC
>medium-sized|TRBV18|TRBJ1-1|NA
CASSPQGNTEAFF
TGTGCCAGCTCACCACAGGGGAACACTGAAGCTTTCTTT
>few|TRBV4-1|TRBJ2-7|TRBD1
CASSQDQGAGGWSVEEQYF
TGCGCCAGCAGCCAAGATCAGGGGGCAGGGGGCTGGTCAGTCGAGGAGCAGTACTTC
>NA|TRBV7-8|TRBJ1-2|TRBD1
CASSLHLGQGPEGYTF
TGTGCCAGCAGCTTACACCTGGGACAGGGTCCGGAGGGCTACACCTTC
>NA|TRBV5-4|TRBJ1-2|NA
CASSLRTAGYGYTF
TGTGCCAGCAGCTTGAGGACGGCCGGATATGGCTACACCTTC
>NA|TRBV2|TRBJ1-1|NA
CASASRGLLQNTEAFF
TGTGCCAGCGCGTCAAGGGGACTCCTTCAGAACACTGAAGCTTTCTTT
>NA|TRBV27|TRBJ2-5|TRBD2
CASSPLPWLAGLETQYF
TGTGCCAGCAGTCCCCTCCCATGGCTAGCGGGGTTGGAGACCCAGTACTTC
>NA|TRBV29-1|TRBJ2-1|NA
CSVDPAWDYNEQFF
TGCAGCGTTGACCCCGCTTGGGACTACAATGAGCAGTTCTTC
>NA|TRBV6-1|TRBJ2-7|NA
CASRVTSGRTYEQYF
TGTGCCAGCAGAGTTACGTCAGGGAGAACCTACGAGCAGTACTTC
>NA|TRBV2|TRBJ2-7|NA
CASSGTARGSEQYF
TGTGCCAGCAGTGGGACAGCTCGGGGGAGCGAGCAGTACTTC
>NA|TRBV18|TRBJ2-7|TRBD2
CASTLTSGGSDEQYF
TGTGCCAGTACCCTGACTAGCGGGGGGTCCGACGAGCAGTACTTC
>NA|TRBV18|TRBJ1-3|TRBD1
CASSPRTGGDRNTIYF
TGTGCCAGCTCACCACGGACAGGGGGAGATAGAAACACCATATATTTT
>NA|TRBV11-2|TRBJ2-7|NA
CASSLDLSGVEQYF
TGTGCCAGCAGCTTAGATCTTTCCGGGGTCGAGCAGTACTTC
>NA|TRBV7-2|TRBJ2-7|TRBD1
CASSYRQGAGEQYF
TGTGCCAGCAGCTACCGACAGGGGGCGGGGGAGCAGTACTTC
>NA|TRBV2|TRBJ1-4|TRBD1
CASRTGGEKLFF
TGTGCCAGCAGGACAGGGGGTGAAAAACTGTTTTTT
>NA|TRBV10-3|TRBJ2-5|TRBD2
CAIILIAGGRETQYF
TGTGCCATCATTCTAATAGCGGGGGGGCGTGAGACCCAGTACTTC
>NA|TRBV7-8|TRBJ1-5|NA
CASSLFPGSKNQPQHF
TGTGCCAGCAGCTTATTTCCGGGCTCCAAGAATCAGCCCCAGCATTTT
>NA|TRBV9|TRBJ2-7|TRBD2
CASSSHVAGAVEQYF
TGTGCCAGCAGCTCCCATGTGGCGGGAGCAGTCGAGCAGTACTTC
>NA|TRBV4-1|TRBJ2-1|NA
CASSQPDGLLLNEQFF
TGCGCCAGCAGCCAACCTGACGGCCTGTTATTGAATGAGCAGTTCTTC
>once|TRBV7-6|TRBJ2-1|NA
CASSLLVWTKRVHEQFF
TGTGCCAGCAGCTTACTAGTCTGGACTAAAAGGGTCCATGAGCAGTTCTTC
>NA|TRBV9|TRBJ1-6|NA
CASSVEGSPLHF
TGTGCCAGCAGCGTAGAAGGGTCACCCCTCCACTTT
>NA|TRBV11-3|TRBJ2-1|NA
CASSPGGSYNEQFF
TGTGCCAGCAGCCCGGGTGGGTCCTACAATGAGCAGTTCTTC
>NA|TRBV20-1|TRBJ2-7|NA
CSALPYEQYF
TGCAGTGCCCTACCCTACGAGCAGTACTTC
>NA|TRBV4-1|TRBJ1-6|NA
CASSQGSPLHF
TGCGCCAGCAGCCAAGGTTCACCCCTCCACTTT
>NA|TRBV30|TRBJ1-4|TRBD1
CAWSLGTVQEKLFF
TGTGCCTGGAGTCTCGGGACAGTCCAAGAAAAACTGTTTTTT
>NA|TRBV25-1|TRBJ2-2|NA
CASSELGEYTGELFF
TGTGCCAGCAGTGAATTGGGGGAATACACCGGGGAGCTGTTTTTT
>NA|TRBV4-1|TRBJ1-5|NA
CASSHSHSNQPQHF
TGCGCCAGCAGCCATTCACATAGCAATCAGCCCCAGCATTTT
>NA|TRBV29-1|TRBJ2-7|NA
CSVEDRTDYEQYF
TGCAGCGTTGAAGATCGCACAGACTACGAGCAGTACTTC
>NA|TRBV6-6|TRBJ1-5|TRBD1
CASSPGTGSNQPQHF
TGTGCCAGCAGTCCCGGGACAGGGAGCAATCAGCCCCAGCATTTT